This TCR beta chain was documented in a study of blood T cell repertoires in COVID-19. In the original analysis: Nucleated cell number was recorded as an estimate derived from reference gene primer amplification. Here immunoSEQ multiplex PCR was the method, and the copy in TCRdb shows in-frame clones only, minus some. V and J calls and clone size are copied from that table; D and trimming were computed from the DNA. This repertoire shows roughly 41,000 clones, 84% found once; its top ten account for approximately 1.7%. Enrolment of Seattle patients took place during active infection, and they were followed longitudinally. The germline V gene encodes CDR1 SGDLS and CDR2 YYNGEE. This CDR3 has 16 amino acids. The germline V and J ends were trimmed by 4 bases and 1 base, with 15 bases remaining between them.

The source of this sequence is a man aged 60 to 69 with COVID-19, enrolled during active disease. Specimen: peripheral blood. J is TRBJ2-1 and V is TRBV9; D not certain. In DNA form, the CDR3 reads TGTGCCAGCAGCCCTCAGTCCCTAGGATCCTACAATGAGCAGTTCTTC. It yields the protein CASSPQSLGSYNEQFF. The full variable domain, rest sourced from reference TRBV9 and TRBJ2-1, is DSGVTQTPKHLITATGQRVTLRCSPRSGDLSVYWYQQSLDQGLQFLIQYYNGEERAKGNILERFSAQQFPDLHSELNLSSLELGDSALYFCASSPQSLGSYNEQFFGPGTRLTVL.